This TCR beta chain was identified in a study of CD8 T cells in ankylosing spondylitis. Study-level findings and limits: Before this, some motif variants had been reported in reactive arthritis synovial fluid and blood. Clones tied to disease were said to be significantly enriched in matched ankylosing spondylitis synovial fluid.

Quantitative molecular-barcoded 5'-RACE generated the TCR beta libraries. MiXCR was run by TCRdb on the 5' RACE reads, yielding one entry per CDR3 protein. The sample consists of about 340,000 distinct CDR3 sequences, under 15% of them appearing once. Note on this clonotype: What it binds is not known.

J gave up 8 bases and V 7 bases, and 7 bases lay outside the gene matches. CDR1 is SNHLY and CDR2 is FYNNEI in the germline V gene. This CDR3 is 14 amino acids long. Sample: blood, either unsorted or a sorted T cell fraction (not recorded which). The sequence came from a male donor with ankylosing spondylitis or in good health (not recorded which). This rearrangement joins TRBV2 to TRBJ1-4, with TRBD1 identical over 10 bases. This CDR3 reads CASKGTGEGEKLFF. CDR3 sequence (DNA): TGTGCCAGCAAGGGGACAGGGGAAGGGGAAAAACTGTTTTTT.